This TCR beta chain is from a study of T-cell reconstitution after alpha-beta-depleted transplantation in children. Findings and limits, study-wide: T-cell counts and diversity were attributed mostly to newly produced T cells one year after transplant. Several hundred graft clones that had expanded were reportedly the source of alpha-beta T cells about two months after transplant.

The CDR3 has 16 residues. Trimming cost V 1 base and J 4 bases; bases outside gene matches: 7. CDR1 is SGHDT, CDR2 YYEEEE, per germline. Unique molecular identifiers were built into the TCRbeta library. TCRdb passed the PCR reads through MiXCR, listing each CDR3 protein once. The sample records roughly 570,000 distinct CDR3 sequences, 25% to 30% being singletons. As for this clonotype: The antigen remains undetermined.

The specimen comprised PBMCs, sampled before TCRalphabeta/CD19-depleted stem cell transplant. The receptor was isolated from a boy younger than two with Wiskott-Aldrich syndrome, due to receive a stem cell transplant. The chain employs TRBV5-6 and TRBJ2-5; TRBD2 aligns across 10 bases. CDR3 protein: CASSLRTTSGIETQYF. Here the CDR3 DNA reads TGTGCCAGCAGCTTGCGGACTACTAGCGGGATAGAGACCCAGTACTTC.